The T cell receptor beta chain under discussion was sequenced for a study of chemoradiotherapy in HPV16-positive cancers. Generated by immunoSEQ multiplex PCR, the TCRdb table keeps only in-frame clones and is missing some. The data contain roughly 34,000 clones, roughly nine tenths of them singletons. V lost 1 base and J lost 4, with 18 bases in between. The CDR3 sequence is 16 residues long. CDR1 SQVTM and CDR2 ANQGSEA come from the germline V gene. V usage is TRBV29-1 and J usage is TRBJ2-3; the D gene could be TRBD1 or TRBD2 (5 bases each). The sample was blood, taken from a patient who underwent chemoradiotherapy. This TCR derives from a human donor with HPV-associated anogenital cancer. CDR3 amino acids: CSVEVGGTGHSDTQYF. As DNA, the CDR3 is TGCAGCGTTGAAGTTGGGGGAACGGGTCATTCAGATACGCAGTATTTT.